These 21 T cell receptor beta chains were sequenced from one sample in a study of CD8 T cells in Susac syndrome. An input of about 0.5 to 1 ug of RNA was subjected to reverse transcription using random hexamers. MiXCR was run by TCRdb on the immunoSEQ multiplex PCR reads, yielding one entry per CDR3 protein. The sample contains 200,000 to 250,000 distinct CDR3 sequences, 93% of which appear only once. The material sequenced was CD4+ T cells from PBMCs. The source is a human donor with multiple sclerosis.

This sequence joins TRBV30 and TRBJ1-2; D is undetermined. CDR3 length: 12 residues. The V end was cut by 0 bases, the J end by 6 bases, with 8 bases between. CDR1 GTSNPN and CDR2 SVGIG come from the germline V gene (reference sequence). In nucleotides, the CDR3 is TGTGCCTGGAGTGTAACACAGAATGGCTACACCTTC. Its translation: CAWSVTQNGYTF.

The V call is TRBV20-1, the J call TRBJ1-4; D perhaps matches TRBD1 (5 bases). Between the trimmed V and J ends, which lost 5 bases and 4 bases, there was a span of 11 bases. Germline loops: CDR1 DFQATT, CDR2 SNEGSKA (reference sequence). This CDR3 spans 13 amino acids. The CDR3 nucleotides read TGCAGTGCTTTTGACAGCCTTAATGAAAAACTGTTTTTT. This codes for CSAFDSLNEKLFF.

The chain carries TRBV7-3 and TRBJ2-4; possible D gene TRBD2, 7 bases. The germline V gene has CDR1 SGHTA and CDR2 FQGTGA. The CDR3 sequence is 14 residues long. V was shortened by 1 base and J by 7 bases, with 11 bases between the two germline ends. The CDR3 loop reads CASSLKGGGNIQYF. The CDR3, as DNA: TGTGCCAGCAGCTTAAAAGGGGGGGGGAACATTCAGTACTTC.

The chain couples TRBV9 to TRBJ2-1, with a tentative D call TRBD1 (7 bases). This CDR3 has 17 residues. V lost 0 bases and J lost 15, with 28 bases in between. Germline V gene sequence: CDR1 SGDLS, CDR2 YYNGEE. The chain's CDR3 is CASSVEVGTLAGTVPFF. The CDR3 nucleotides are TGTGCCAGCAGCGTAGAGGTTGGAACCCTTGCGGGGACAGTTCCGTTCTTC.

This clonotype was seen a handful of times. The rearrangement uses TRBV7-2 and TRBJ2-1, with D perhaps TRBD1 (6 bases). There are 12 residues in the CDR3. Between the trimmed V and J ends, which lost 2 bases and 10 bases, there was a span of 9 bases. CDR1 is SGHTA, CDR2 FQGNSA, per germline. The CDR3 sequence: CASSLSRGEQFF. The CDR3 DNA reads TGTGCCAGCAGCTTATCCAGGGGCGAGCAGTTCTTC.

This chain connects TRBV24-1 to TRBJ2-3, with TRBD1 matching 8 bases. V dropped 3 bases and J dropped 2; count of bases not matched to a gene: 6. CDR3 length equals 16 residues. CDR1 and CDR2 (germline): KGHDR, SFDVKD. CDR3 bases: TGTGCCACCAGTGATGCGGACAGGGCGGCCACAGATACGCAGTATTTT. Translated, it gives CATSDADRAATDTQYF.

The genes are TRBV4-1 and TRBJ1-4; possibly TRBD1 for D (5 bases). V was cut by 1 base and J by 6 bases, with 9 bases left in between. The CDR3 has 14 amino acids. The germline V gene has CDR1 MGHRA and CDR2 YSYEKL. The CDR3 sequence: CASSQAQGDEKLFF. The CDR3 DNA sequence: TGCGCCAGCAGCCAAGCTCAGGGTGATGAAAAACTGTTTTTT.

The sample holds one count of this clonotype. The gene calls are TRBV12-3 or TRBV12-4 and TRBJ1-2, with TRBD1 identical over 7 bases. V lost 6 bases, J lost 4 bases, and 5 bases stayed unmatched. The CDR3 contains 13 residues. The CDR3 protein is CASSPGGVYGYTF. CDR3 nucleotide sequence: TGTGCCAGCAGCCCAGGGGGGGTCTATGGCTACACCTTC.

CDR3 loop: CASSFGEQGYEQYV. The CDR3 DNA follows: TGCGCCAGCAGCTTTGGGGAACAGGGCTACGAGCAGTACGTC. The J gene is TRBJ2-7, the V gene TRBV5-1; possible D gene TRBD1, 6 bases. CDR3 length equals 14 residues. The germline CDR1 and CDR2 sequences are SGHRS and YFSETQ. V dropped 2 bases and J dropped 3 bases, with 12 bases sitting between them.

The rearrangement uses TRBV30 and TRBJ1-1, with D possibly TRBD1 on 6 matching bases. V was shortened by 0 bases and J by 6 bases, with 14 bases between the two germline ends. The V gene's germline CDR1 is GTSNPN and CDR2 SVGIG (reference sequence). The CDR3 consists of 14 residues. In DNA form, the CDR3 reads TGTGCCTGGAGTGTATTACGGACAGAGCCTGAAGCTTTCTTT. It is translated as CAWSVLRTEPEAFF.

J is TRBJ1-1 and V is TRBV19; D may be TRBD1 (6 bases). CDR1 LNHDA and CDR2 SQIVND come from the germline V gene (reference sequence). Between the trimmed V and J ends, which lost 5 bases and 4 bases, there was a span of 20 bases. This CDR3 is built from 16 residues. This CDR3 is CASSSWVGALGTEAFF. As DNA, the CDR3 is TGTGCCAGTAGTTCGTGGGTGGGGGCCCTGGGCACTGAAGCTTTCTTT.

The genes are TRBV10-3 and TRBJ2-2; D unresolved. The CDR3 is 11 residues long. CDR1 ENHRY and CDR2 SYGVKD come from the germline V gene. V shed 6 bases and J shed 1 base, with 0 bases lying between them. The CDR3 nucleotides are TGTGCCATCAGGAACACCGGGGAGCTGTTTTTT. This gives the protein CAIRNTGELFF.

The chain has TRBV5-1 and TRBJ2-3; no firm D call. Germline CDR1 reads SGHRS; CDR2 reads YFSETQ. The CDR3 has 14 amino acids. With 6 bases removed from V and 1 base from J, the gap between germline ends came to 12 bases. CDR3 loop: CASNVFLGTDTQYF. The CDR3 DNA sequence: TGCGCCAGCAACGTCTTTTTAGGCACAGATACGCAGTATTTT. Based on the CDR3 plus reference TRBV5-1 and TRBJ2-3, the full variable domain is KAGVTQTPRYLIKTRGQQVTLSCSPISGHRSVSWYQQTPGQGLQFLFEYFSETQRNKGNFPGRFSGRQFSNSRSEMNVSTLELGDSALYLCASNVFLGTDTQYFGPGTRLTVL.

The chain links TRBV5-4 to TRBJ1-5; TRBD1 is a possible D gene (6 bases). The germline V gene has CDR1 SGHNT and CDR2 YYREEE (reference sequence). With 0 bases removed from V and 4 bases from J, the gap between germline ends came to 11 bases. The CDR3 covers 15 residues. The DNA of the CDR3 is TGTGCCAGCAGCTTGGGAGGGGGGGCAAATCAGCCCCAGCATTTT. Amino acid sequence: CASSLGGGANQPQHF. The entire variable domain, with the rest obtained from reference TRBV5-4 and TRBJ1-5, is as follows: ETGVTQSPTHLIKTRGQQVTLRCSSQSGHNTVSWYQQALGQGPQFIFQYYREEENGRGNFPPRFSGLQFPNYSSELNVNALELDDSALYLCASSLGGGANQPQHFGDGTRLSIL.

The rearrangement links TRBV5-1 to TRBJ2-4, with 10 bases matching TRBD1. Losses at the gene ends were 4 bases for V and 4 bases for J; bases not matched to a gene: 14. Germline V gives CDR1 SGHRS, CDR2 YFSETQ. The CDR3 consists of 18 residues. Written as DNA, the CDR3 is TGCGCCAGCAGCCCCACCGGGACAGGGGACCCACTTAAAAACATTCAGTACTTC. Protein sequence: CASSPTGTGDPLKNIQYF.

This clonotype came up a few times. This chain connects TRBV20-1 to TRBJ2-7, with a possible D match to TRBD2 (6 bases). Trimming stripped 6 bases from V and 1 base from J, with 13 bases between. Germline-derived CDR1 and CDR2 are DFQATT and SNEGSKA (reference sequence). CDR3 size: 13 residues. The CDR3, as DNA: TGCAGTGCCCGGCCGGGACTGTCCTACGAGCAGTACTTC. Translating gives CSARPGLSYEQYF.

This clonotype was found once. The chain combines TRBV3-1 with TRBJ2-5; TRBD1 might be the D (5 bases). The V gene lost 1 base and the J gene lost 0 bases, with 9 bases spanning the gap. The germline V gene has CDR1 LGHDT and CDR2 YNNKEL (reference sequence). CDR3 size: 15 residues. The CDR3: CASSQAQVYQETQYF. The CDR3 nucleotides are TGTGCCAGCAGCCAAGCACAGGTCTACCAAGAGACCCAGTACTTC.

This chain connects TRBV9 to TRBJ2-7, with 12 bases that match TRBD2. CDR1 SGDLS and CDR2 YYNGEE come from the germline V gene. V lost 4 bases to trimming and J lost 1 base; unmatched junction nucleotides: 6. This CDR3 has 16 amino acids. As DNA, the CDR3 is TGTGCCAGCAGCCCCAGACTAGCGGGGGAGTCCTACGAGCAGTACTTC. This sequence encodes CASSPRLAGESYEQYF.

J is TRBJ2-7 and V is TRBV6-5; tentatively, D is TRBD2 (5 bases). The CDR3 has 12 amino acids. Trimming took off 0 bases at V and 11 bases at J, with 11 bases between the two ends. The germline V gene has CDR1 MNHEY and CDR2 SVGAGI. The CDR3, as DNA: TGTGCCAGCAGTTACTCCGCCGGGGTGGAGTACTTC. Translating it yields CASSYSAGVEYF.

This sequence joins TRBV24-1 and TRBJ2-3, with TRBD2 matching 7 bases. Trimming took 4 bases from V and 4 from J; bases not matched to a gene: 7. This CDR3 has 15 residues. Germline V gene sequence: CDR1 KGHDR, CDR2 SFDVKD. As DNA, the CDR3 is TGTGCCACCAGTGACTGGACTAGTCGGCCAGATACGCAGTATTTT. Encoded protein: CATSDWTSRPDTQYF.

This chain joins TRBV6-1 and TRBJ2-7, with TRBD2 matching 9 bases. With 2 bases clipped from V and 6 bases from J, the junction kept 11 bases outside the gene matches. Germline assignment: CDR1 MNHNS and CDR2 SASEGT. The CDR3 runs 16 residues. The CDR3 spells CASSELAGRRRAEQYV. The CDR3 DNA sequence: TGTGCCAGCAGTGAACTAGCGGGAAGGCGGAGGGCCGAGCAGTACGTC.